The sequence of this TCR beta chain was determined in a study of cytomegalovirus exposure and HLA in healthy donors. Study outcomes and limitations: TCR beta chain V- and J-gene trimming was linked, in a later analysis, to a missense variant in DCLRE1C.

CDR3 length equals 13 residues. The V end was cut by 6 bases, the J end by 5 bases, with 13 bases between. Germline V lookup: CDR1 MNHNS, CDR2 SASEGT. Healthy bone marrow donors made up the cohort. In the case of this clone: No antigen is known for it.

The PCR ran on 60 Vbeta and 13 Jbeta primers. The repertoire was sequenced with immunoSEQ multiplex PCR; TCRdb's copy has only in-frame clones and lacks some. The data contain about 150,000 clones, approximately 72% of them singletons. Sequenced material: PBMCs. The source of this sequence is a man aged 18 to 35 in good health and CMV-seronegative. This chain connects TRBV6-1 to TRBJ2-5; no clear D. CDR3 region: CASRQEASETQYF. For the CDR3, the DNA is TGTGCCAGCAGGCAAGAGGCCTCCGAGACCCAGTACTTC.